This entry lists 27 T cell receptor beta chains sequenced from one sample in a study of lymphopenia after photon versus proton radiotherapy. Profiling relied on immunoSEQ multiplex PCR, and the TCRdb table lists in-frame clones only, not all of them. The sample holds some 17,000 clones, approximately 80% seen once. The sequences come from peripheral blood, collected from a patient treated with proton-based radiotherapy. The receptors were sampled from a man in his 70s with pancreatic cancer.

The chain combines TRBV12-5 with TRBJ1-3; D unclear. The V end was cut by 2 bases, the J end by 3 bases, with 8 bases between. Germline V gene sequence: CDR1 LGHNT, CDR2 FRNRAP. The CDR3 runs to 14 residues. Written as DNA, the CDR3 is TGTGCTAGTGGTTTGCCCCCCGATGGAAACACCATATATTTT. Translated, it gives CASGLPPDGNTIYF.

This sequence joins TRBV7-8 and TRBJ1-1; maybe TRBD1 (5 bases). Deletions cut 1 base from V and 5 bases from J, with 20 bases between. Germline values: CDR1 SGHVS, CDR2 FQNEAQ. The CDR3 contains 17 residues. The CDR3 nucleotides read TGTGCCAGCAGCTTAGGATGGGTGGTAGCGACAGCAACTGAAGCTTTCTTT. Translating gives CASSLGWVVATATEAFF.

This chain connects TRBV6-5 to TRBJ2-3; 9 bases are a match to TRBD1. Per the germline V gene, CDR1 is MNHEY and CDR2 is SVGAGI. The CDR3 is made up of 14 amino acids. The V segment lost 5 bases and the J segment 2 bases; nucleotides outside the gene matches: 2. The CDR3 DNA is TGTGCCAGCAGTCGGGACAGGGCCACAGATACGCAGTATTTT. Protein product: CASSRDRATDTQYF.

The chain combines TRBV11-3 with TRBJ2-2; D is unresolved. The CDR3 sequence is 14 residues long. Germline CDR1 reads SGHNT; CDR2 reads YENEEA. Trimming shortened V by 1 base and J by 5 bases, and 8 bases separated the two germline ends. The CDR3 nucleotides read TGTGCCAGCAGCTTAGTTCTGGGGACCGGGGAGCTGTTTTTT. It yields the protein CASSLVLGTGELFF.

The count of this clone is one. CDR3 coding DNA: TGTGCCAGTAGTATCAGGACAGGGGCCAGGGGGGGCAATGAGCAGTTCTTC. Protein product: CASSIRTGARGGNEQFF. The rearrangement joins TRBV19 to TRBJ2-1, with 9 bases identical to TRBD1. J gave up 6 bases and V 3 bases, and 12 bases lay outside the gene matches. The CDR3 has 17 residues. In germline, CDR1 is LNHDA, CDR2 SQIVND (reference sequence). The full variable domain, completed using reference TRBV19 and TRBJ2-1, is DGGITQSPKYLFRKEGQNVTLSCEQNLNHDAMYWYRQDPGQGLRLIYYSQIVNDFQKGDIAEGYSVSREKKESFPLTVTSAQKNPTAFYLCASSIRTGARGGNEQFFGPGTRLTVL.

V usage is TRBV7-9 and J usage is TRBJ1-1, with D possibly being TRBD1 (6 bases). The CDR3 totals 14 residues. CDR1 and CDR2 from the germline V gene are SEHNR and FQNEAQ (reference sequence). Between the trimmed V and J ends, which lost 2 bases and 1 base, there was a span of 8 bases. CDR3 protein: CASSLQQGNTEAFF. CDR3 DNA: TGTGCCAGCAGCTTACAACAGGGGAACACTGAAGCTTTCTTT.

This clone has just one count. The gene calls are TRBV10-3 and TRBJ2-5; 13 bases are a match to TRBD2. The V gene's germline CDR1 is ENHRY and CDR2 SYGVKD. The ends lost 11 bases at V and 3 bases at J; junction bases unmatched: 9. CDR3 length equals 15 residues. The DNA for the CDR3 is TGTGCCTCCAAATTAGGACTAGCGGGAGAAGAGACCCAGTACTTC. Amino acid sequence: CASKLGLAGEETQYF.

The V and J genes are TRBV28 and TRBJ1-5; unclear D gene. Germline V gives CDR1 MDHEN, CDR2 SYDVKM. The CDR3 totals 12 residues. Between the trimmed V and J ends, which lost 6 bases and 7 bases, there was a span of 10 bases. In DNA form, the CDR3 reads TGTGCCAGCAGACTCGCCTGGCAGCCCCAGCATTTT. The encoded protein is CASRLAWQPQHF.

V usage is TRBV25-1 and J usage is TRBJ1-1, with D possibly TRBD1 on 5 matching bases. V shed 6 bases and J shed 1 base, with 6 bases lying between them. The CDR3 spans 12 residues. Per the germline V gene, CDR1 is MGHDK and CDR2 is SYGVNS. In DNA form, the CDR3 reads TGTGCCAGCAGCGGGGGGAACACTGAAGCTTTCTTT. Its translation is CASSGGNTEAFF.

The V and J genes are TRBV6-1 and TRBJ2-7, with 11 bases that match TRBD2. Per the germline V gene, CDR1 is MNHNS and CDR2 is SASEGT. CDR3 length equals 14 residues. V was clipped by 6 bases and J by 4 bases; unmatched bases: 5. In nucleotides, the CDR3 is TGTGCCAGCAGCCCTAGCGGGAGGACTTACGAGCAGTACTTC. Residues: CASSPSGRTYEQYF.

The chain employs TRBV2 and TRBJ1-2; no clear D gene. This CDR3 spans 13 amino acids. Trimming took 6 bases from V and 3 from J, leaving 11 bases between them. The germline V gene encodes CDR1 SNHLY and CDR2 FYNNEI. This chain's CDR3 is CASRVNPDYGYTF. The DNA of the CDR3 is TGTGCCAGCAGGGTTAATCCGGACTATGGCTACACCTTC.

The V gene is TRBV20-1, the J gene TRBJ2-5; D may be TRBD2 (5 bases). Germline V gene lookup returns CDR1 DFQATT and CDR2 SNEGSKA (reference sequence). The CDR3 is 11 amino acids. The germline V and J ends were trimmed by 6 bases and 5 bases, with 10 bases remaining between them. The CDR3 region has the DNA TGCAGTGCAGCCCCGGGGGAGACCCAGTACTTC. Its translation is CSAAPGETQYF.

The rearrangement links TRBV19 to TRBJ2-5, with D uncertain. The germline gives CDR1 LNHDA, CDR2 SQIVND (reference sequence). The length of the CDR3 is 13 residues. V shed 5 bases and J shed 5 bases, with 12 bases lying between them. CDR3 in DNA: TGTGCCAGTAGTTCCCGGACCCGGGAGACCCAGTACTTC. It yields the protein CASSSRTRETQYF.

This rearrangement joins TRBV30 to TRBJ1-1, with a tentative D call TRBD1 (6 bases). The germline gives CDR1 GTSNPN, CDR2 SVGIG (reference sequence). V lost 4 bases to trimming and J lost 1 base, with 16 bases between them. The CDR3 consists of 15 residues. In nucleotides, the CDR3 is TGTGCCTGGACTAAATTGGACAGACGGAACACTGAAGCTTTCTTT. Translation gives CAWTKLDRRNTEAFF.

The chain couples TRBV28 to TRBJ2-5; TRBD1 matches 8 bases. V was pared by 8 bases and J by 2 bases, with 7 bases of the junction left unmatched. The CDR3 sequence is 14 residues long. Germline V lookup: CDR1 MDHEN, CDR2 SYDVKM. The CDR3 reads CASSTRQGQETQYF. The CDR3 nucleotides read TGTGCCAGCTCTACTAGACAGGGGCAAGAGACCCAGTACTTC.

In DNA form, the CDR3 reads TGTGCCAGCACATTACTAAATAACTATGGCTACACCTTC. Translated, it gives CASTLLNNYGYTF. The J gene is TRBJ1-2, the V gene TRBV5-5; no clear D gene. Germline V lookup: CDR1 SGHKS, CDR2 YYEKEE (reference sequence). The CDR3 runs to 13 residues. The V gene lost 6 bases and the J gene lost 1 base, with 10 bases spanning the gap.

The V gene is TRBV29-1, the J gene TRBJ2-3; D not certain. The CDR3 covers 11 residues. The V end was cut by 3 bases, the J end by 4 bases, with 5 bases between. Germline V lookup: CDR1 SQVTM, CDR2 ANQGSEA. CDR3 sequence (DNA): TGCAGCGTTGATAAGTCAGATACGCAGTATTTT. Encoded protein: CSVDKSDTQYF.

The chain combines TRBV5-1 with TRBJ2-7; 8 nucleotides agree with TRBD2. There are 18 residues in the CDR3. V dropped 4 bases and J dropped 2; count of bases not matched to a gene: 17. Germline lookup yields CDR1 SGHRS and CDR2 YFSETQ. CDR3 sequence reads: CASSPRGSGGRNTYEQYF. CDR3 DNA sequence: TGCGCCAGCAGCCCCCGGGGGTCGGGCGGGAGGAACACCTACGAGCAGTACTTC. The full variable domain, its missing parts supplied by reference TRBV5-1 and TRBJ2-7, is KAGVTQTPRYLIKTRGQQVTLSCSPISGHRSVSWYQQTPGQGLQFLFEYFSETQRNKGNFPGRFSGRQFSNSRSEMNVSTLELGDSALYLCASSPRGSGGRNTYEQYFGPGTRLTVT.

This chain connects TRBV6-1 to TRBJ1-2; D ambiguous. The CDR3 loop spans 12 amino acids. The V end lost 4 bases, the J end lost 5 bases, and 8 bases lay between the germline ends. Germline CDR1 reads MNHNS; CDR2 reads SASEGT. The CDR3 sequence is CASSASLYGYTF. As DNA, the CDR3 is TGTGCCAGCAGTGCCAGCCTATATGGCTACACCTTC.

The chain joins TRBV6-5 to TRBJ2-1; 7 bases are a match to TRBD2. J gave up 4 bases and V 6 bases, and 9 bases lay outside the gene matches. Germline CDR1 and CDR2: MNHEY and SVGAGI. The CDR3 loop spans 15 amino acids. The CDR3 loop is CASRAGWVLYNEQFF. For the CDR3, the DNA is TGTGCCAGCAGAGCGGGGTGGGTCCTGTACAATGAGCAGTTCTTC.

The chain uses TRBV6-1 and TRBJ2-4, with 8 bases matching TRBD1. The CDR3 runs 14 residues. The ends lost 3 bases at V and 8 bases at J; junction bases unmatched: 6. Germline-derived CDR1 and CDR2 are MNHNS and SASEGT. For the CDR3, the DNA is TGTGCCAGCAGTGACCTGACAGGGGTTGACATTCAGTACTTC. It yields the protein CASSDLTGVDIQYF.

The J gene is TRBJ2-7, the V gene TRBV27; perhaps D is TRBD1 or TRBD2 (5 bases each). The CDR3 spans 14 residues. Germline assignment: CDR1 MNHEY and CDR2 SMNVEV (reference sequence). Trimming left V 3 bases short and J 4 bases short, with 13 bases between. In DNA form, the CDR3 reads TGTGCCAGCAGTTTGAGGGGTGGGGTATACGAGCAGTACTTC. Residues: CASSLRGGVYEQYF.

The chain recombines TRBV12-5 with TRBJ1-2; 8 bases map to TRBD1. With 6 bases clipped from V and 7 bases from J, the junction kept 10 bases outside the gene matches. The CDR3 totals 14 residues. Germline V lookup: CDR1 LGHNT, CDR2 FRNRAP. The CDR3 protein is CASGPDRGEFGYTF. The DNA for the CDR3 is TGTGCTAGTGGACCCGACAGGGGCGAATTTGGCTACACCTTC.

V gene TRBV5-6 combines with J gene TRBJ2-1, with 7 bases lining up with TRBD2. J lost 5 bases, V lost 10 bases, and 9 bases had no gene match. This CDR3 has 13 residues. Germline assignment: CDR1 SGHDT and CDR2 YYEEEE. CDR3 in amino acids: CAAASGTDNEQFF. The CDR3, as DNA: TGTGCCGCTGCGAGCGGGACGGACAATGAGCAGTTCTTC.

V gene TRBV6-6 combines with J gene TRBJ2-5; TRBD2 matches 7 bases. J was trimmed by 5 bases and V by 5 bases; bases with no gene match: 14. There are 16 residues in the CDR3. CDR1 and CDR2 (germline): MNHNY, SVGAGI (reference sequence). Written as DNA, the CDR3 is TGTGCCAGCAGTCCATGGCGTGGGGAGGGCCCGGAGACCCAGTACTTC. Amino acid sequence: CASSPWRGEGPETQYF.

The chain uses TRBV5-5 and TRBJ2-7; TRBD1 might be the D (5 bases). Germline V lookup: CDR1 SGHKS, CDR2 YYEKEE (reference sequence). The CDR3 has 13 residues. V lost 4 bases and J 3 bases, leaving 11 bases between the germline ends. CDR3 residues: CASSRTPLYEQYF. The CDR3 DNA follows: TGTGCCAGCAGCCGGACACCTCTCTACGAGCAGTACTTC.

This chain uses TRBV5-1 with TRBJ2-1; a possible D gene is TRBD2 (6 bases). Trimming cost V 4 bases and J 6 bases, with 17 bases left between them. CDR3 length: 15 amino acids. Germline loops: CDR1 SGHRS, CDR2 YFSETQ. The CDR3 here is CASSGGTSLGNEQFF. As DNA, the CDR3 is TGCGCCAGCAGCGGGGGGACTTCTCTCGGCAATGAGCAGTTCTTC.